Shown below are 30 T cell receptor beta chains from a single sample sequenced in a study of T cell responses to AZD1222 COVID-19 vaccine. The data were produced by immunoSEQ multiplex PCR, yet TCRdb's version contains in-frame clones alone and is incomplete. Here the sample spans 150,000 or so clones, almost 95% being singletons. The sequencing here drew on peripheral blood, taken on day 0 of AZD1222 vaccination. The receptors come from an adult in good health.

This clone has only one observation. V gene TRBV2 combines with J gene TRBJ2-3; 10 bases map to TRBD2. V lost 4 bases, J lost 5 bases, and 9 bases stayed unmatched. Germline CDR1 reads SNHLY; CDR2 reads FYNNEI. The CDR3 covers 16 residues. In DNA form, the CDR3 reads TGTGCCAGCAGTGGTGAGCGGGGGGGCGGGATAGATACGCAGTATTTT. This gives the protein CASSGERGGGIDTQYF.

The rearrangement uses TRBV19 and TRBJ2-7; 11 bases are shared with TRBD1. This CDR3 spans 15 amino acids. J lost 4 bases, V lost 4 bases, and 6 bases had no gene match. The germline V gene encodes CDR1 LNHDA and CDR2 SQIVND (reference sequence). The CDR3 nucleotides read TGTGCCAGTAGTAATCCGGGACAGGGGGTGTACGAGCAGTACTTC. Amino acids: CASSNPGQGVYEQYF.

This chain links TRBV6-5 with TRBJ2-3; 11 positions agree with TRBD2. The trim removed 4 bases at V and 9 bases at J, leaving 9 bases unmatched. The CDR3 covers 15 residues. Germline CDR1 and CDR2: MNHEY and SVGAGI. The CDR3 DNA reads TGTGCCAGCAGTTCGATAACTAGCGGGGGAAACACGCAGTATTTT. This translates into CASSSITSGGNTQYF.

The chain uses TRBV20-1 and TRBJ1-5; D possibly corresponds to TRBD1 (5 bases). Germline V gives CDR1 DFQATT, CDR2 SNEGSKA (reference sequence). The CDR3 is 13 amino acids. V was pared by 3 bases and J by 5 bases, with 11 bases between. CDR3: CSASDDRYQPQHF. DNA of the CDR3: TGCAGTGCTAGTGACGACAGATATCAGCCCCAGCATTTT.

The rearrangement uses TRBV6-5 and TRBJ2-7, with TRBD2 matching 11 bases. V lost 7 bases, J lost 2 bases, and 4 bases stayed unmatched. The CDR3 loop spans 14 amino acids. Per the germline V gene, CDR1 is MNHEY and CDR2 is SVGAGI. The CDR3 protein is CASIRLAGPYEQYF. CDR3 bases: TGTGCCAGCATTAGACTAGCGGGGCCCTACGAGCAGTACTTC.

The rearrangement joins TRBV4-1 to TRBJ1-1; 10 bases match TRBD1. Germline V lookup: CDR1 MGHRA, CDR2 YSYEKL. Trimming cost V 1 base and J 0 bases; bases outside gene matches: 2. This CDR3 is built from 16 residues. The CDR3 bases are TGCGCCAGCAGCCAAGGGGGGACAGGGGTGAACACTGAAGCTTTCTTT. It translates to CASSQGGTGVNTEAFF.

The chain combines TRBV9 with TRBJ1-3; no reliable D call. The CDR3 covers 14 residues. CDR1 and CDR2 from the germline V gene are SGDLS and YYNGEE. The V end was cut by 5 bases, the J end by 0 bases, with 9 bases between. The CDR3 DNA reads TGTGCCAGCAGTGCAAAAGTCTCTGGAAACACCATATATTTT. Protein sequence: CASSAKVSGNTIYF.

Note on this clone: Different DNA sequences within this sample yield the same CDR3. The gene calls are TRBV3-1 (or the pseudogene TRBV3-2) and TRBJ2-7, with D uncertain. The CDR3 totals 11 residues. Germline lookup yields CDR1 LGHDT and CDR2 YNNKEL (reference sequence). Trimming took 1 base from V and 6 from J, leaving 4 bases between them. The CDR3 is CASSQVGEQYF. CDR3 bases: TGTGCCAGCAGCCAAGTAGGCGAGCAGTACTTC.

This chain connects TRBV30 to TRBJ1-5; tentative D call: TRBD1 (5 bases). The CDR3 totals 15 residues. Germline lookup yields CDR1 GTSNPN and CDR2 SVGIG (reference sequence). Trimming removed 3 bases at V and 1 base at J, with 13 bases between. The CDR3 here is CAWSYGHSSNQPQHF. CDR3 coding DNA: TGTGCCTGGAGCTACGGACACTCAAGCAATCAGCCCCAGCATTTT.

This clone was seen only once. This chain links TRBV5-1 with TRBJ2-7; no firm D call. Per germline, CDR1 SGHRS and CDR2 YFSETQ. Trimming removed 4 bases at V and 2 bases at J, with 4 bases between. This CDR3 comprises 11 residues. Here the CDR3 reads CASSNTYEQYF. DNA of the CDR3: TGCGCCAGCAGCAACACCTACGAGCAGTACTTC.

The CDR3, as DNA: TGTGCCAGCAGTTCATACCCGGAGGGGGTGGGGAACACTGAAGCTTTCTTT. It specifies CASSSYPEGVGNTEAFF. V usage is TRBV28 and J usage is TRBJ1-1; D perhaps matches TRBD1 (6 bases). Germline V lookup: CDR1 MDHEN, CDR2 SYDVKM. The CDR3 extends over 17 amino acids. Trimming removed 4 bases from V and 1 base from J, with 19 bases in between.

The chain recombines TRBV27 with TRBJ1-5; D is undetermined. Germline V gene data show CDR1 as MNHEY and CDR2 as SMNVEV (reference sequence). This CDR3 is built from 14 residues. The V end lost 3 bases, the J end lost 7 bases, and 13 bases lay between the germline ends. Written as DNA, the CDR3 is TGTGCCAGCAGTTTTACGGCTGTTACCCAGCCCCAGCATTTT. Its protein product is CASSFTAVTQPQHF.

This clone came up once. The CDR3 bases are TGTGCCAGCATAGGGACACCTTCCTACGAGCAGTACTTC. Residues: CASIGTPSYEQYF. V usage is TRBV6-5 and J usage is TRBJ2-7, with D perhaps matching TRBD1 (6 bases). This CDR3 contains 13 residues. CDR1 and CDR2 from the germline V gene are MNHEY and SVGAGI. Trimming shortened V by 7 bases and J by 1 base, and 11 bases separated the two germline ends.

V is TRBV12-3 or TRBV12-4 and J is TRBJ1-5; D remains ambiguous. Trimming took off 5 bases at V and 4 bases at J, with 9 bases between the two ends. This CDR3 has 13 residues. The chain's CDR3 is CASSLDENQPQHF. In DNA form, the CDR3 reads TGTGCCAGCAGTCTCGACGAGAATCAGCCCCAGCATTTT.

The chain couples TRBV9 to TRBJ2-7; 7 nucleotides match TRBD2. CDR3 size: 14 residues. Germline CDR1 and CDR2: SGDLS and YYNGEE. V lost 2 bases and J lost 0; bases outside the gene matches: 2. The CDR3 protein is CASSVSGVSYEQYF. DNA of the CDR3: TGTGCCAGCAGCGTGAGCGGGGTCTCCTACGAGCAGTACTTC.

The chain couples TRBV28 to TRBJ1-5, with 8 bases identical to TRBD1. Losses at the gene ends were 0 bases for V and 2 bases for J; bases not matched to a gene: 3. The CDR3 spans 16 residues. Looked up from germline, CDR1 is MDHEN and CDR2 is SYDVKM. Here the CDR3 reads CASSLWVQGGNQPQHF. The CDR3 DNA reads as TGTGCCAGCAGTTTATGGGTACAGGGGGGCAATCAGCCCCAGCATTTT.

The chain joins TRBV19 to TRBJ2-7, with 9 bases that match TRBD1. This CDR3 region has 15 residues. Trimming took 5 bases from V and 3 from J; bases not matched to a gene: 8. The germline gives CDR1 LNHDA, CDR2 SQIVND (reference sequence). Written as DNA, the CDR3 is TGTGCCAGTAGTGTGGGACAGGGCTCCCACTACGAGCAGTACTTC. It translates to CASSVGQGSHYEQYF. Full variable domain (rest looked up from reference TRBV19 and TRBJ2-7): DGGITQSPKYLFRKEGQNVTLSCEQNLNHDAMYWYRQDPGQGLRLIYYSQIVNDFQKGDIAEGYSVSREKKESFPLTVTSAQKNPTAFYLCASSVGQGSHYEQYFGPGTRLTVT.

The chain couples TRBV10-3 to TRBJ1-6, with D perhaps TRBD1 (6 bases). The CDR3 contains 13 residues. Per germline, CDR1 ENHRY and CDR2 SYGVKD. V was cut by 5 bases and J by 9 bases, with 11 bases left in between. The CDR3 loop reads CAISPGGGSPLHF. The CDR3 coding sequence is TGTGCCATCAGTCCCGGGGGCGGTTCACCCCTCCACTTT.

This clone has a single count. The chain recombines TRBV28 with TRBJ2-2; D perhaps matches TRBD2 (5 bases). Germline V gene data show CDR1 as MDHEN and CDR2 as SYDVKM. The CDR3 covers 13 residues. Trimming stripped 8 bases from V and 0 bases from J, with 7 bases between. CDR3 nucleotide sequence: TGTGCCAGCCAACTAGCGAACACCGGGGAGCTGTTTTTT. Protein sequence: CASQLANTGELFF.

The CDR3 sequence: CASSLVGQYEQYF. The DNA for the CDR3 is TGTGCCAGCAGCTTGGTGGGCCAGTACGAGCAGTACTTC. The chain uses TRBV5-6 and TRBJ2-7; no clear D. Trimming cost V 0 bases and J 4 bases, with 8 bases left between them. Germline V gene data show CDR1 as SGHDT and CDR2 as YYEEEE. CDR3 size: 13 residues.

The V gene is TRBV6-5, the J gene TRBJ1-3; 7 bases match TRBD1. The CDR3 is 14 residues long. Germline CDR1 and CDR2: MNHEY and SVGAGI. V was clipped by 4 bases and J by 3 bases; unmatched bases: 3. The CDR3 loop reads CASSWQGVGNTIYF. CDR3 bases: TGTGCCAGCAGTTGGCAGGGGGTTGGAAACACCATATATTTT.

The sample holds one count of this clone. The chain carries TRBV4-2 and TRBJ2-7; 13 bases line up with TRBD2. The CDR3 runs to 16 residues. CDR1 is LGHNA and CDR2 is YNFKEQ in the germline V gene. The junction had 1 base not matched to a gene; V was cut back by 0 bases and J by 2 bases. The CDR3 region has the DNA TGTGCCAGCAGCCAAGAGGGACTAGCGGGGACCTACGAGCAGTACTTC. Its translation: CASSQEGLAGTYEQYF.

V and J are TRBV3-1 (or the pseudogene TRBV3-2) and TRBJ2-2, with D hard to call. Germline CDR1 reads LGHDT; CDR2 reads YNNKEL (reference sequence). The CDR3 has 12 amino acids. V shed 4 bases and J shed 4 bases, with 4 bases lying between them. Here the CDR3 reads CASSLSTGELFF. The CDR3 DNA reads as TGTGCCAGCAGCCTCAGCACCGGGGAGCTGTTTTTT.

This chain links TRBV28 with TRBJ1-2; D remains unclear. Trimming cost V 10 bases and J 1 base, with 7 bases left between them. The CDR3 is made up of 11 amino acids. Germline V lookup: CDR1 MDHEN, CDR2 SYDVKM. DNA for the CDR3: TGTGCCACCAGATATAACTATGGCTACACCTTC. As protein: CATRYNYGYTF.

As DNA, the CDR3 is TGTGCCACCAGCAGAGATAGGTCGAGTTACAATGAGCAGTTCTTC. Its protein product is CATSRDRSSYNEQFF. J is TRBJ2-1 and V is TRBV15; D remains unclear. The length of the CDR3 is 15 residues. The germline V and J ends were trimmed by 0 bases and 4 bases, with 10 bases remaining between them. CDR1 LNHNV and CDR2 YYDKDF come from the germline V gene (reference sequence).

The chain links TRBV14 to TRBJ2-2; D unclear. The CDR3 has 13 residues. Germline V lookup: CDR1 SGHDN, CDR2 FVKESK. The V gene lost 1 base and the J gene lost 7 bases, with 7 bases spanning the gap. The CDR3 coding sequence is TGTGCCAGCAGCCAAGTAGACGGCGGGGAGCTGTTTTTT. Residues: CASSQVDGGELFF. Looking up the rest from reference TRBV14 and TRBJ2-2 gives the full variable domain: EAGVTQFPSHSVIEKGQTVTLRCDPISGHDNLYWYRRVMGKEIKFLLHFVKESKQDESGMPNNRFLAERTGGTYSTLKVQPAELEDSGVYFCASSQVDGGELFFGEGSRLTVL.

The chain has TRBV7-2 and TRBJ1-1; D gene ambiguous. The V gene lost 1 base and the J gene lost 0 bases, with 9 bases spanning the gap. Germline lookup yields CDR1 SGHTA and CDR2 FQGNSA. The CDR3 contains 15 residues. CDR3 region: CASSLVGQMNTEAFF. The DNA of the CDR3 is TGTGCCAGCAGCTTAGTAGGTCAGATGAACACTGAAGCTTTCTTT.

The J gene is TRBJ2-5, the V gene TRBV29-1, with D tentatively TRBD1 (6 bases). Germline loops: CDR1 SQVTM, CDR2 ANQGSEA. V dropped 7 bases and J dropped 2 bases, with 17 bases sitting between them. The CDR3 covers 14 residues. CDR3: CSAPTTGSQETQYF. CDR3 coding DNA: TGCAGCGCCCCTACGACAGGTTCTCAAGAGACCCAGTACTTC.

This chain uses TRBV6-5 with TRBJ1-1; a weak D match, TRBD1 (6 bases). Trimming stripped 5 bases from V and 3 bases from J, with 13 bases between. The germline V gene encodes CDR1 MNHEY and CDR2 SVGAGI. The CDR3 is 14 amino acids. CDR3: CASSQQGRDTEAFF. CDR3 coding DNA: TGTGCCAGCAGTCAACAGGGAAGGGACACTGAAGCTTTCTTT.

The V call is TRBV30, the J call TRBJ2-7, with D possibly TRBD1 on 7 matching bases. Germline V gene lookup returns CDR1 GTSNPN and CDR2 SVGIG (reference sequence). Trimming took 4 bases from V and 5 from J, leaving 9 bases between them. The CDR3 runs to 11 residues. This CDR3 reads CAWTGGNEQYF. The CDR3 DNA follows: TGTGCCTGGACAGGGGGGAACGAGCAGTACTTC. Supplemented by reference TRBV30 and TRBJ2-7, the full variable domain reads SQTIHQWPATLVQPVGSPLSLECTVEGTSNPNLYWYRQAAGRGLQLLFYSVGIGQISSEVPQNLSASRPQDRQFILSSKKLLLSDSGFYLCAWTGGNEQYFGPGTRLTVT.